The T cell receptor beta chain under discussion was sequenced for a study of human T cells and chemical hapten exposure (dated by TCRdb to 2020 to 2023). The study in broad terms: For sensitization, 2% DPC in acetone was applied to an approximately 2 cm by approximately 2 cm area of upper inner arm skin. Throughout the study period of 20 to 25 weeks, patients also received therapeutic DPC doses to the scalp every week. Patch testing was done on the upper back using Finn chambers containing 0.01% DPC, and results were scored after 6 days according to International Contact Dermatitis Research Group standards. Alopecia areata with under or over 50% scalp involvement, alopecia totalis and alopecia universalis were represented in the patient cohort, which was mostly female. Libraries were pooled for sequencing, and variation in per-sample TCR yields was attributed mainly to small differences in library volumes within the pool. The study tracked peripheral blood TCR repertoire changes in vivo during primary and secondary sensitization to the hapten diphenylcyclopropenone (DPC) in alopecia patients. Blood samples were taken from patients before sensitization (week 0) and then at 2, 6 and about 24 weeks after DPC sensitization. Some 29 alopecia patients gave blood for TCR sequencing at one to four time points (pre-sensitization, 2, 6 and 24 weeks).

Results and caveats for the whole study, not just this receptor: Expanded TCRs formed significantly more large CDR3 similarity clusters than pre-sensitization or healthy control sets, consistent with antigen-driven responses. Because every patient had alopecia, a presumed autoimmune disease, the patients' immune response might differ from that of healthy individuals. A positive correlation was found between the number of PT1 expanded TCRs and patch test score, with significance reached at thresholds 8, 16 and 32 but not 4. Repeated subsampling changed both the strength of the expansion versus patch-test correlation and the threshold at which that correlation became significant. No change with DPC sensitization was found in the number of TCRs above 1 in 1000 frequency, and no evidence of global repertoire structure alterations was found.

The method was RACE. Instrument on record: NextSeq 500. During library preparation, unique molecular identifiers were attached to individual cDNA molecules so that TCRs could be counted in a quantitative, reproducible way. Both TCR alpha and TCR beta chains were sequenced from each blood RNA sample. In the paper's pipeline: Samples had a median of approximately 93,000 TCRs, with a range from about 23,224 to 750,000. The Decombinator software suite was used to annotate V, J and CDR3 in the TCR reads. For the PS versus PT1 abundance plots, all samples were subsampled to the same number of TCRs (28,000). Expanded TCRs were defined as absent before sensitization and observed at least eight times at the 2-week time point. TCRdb trimmed the raw reads at Q25, called clones with MiXCR and kept productive beta chains. Each entry merges the rows of one CDR3 protein and shows their most common DNA and genes. The V and J calls and clone size come from TCRdb's table, not from the authors' own analysis. The sample records 300,000 to 400,000 distinct CDR3 sequences, less than 6.5% of which are singletons. The ten largest clones represent 2% to 3% of the sample.

The V and J ends are trimmed by 7 bases and 0 bases, leaving 19 bases between them. CDR1 and CDR2, looked up from the germline V gene, are SGHAT and FQNNGV. The CDR3 measures 17 amino acids from cysteine to phenylalanine. The entry retains the CDR3 DNA only, 51 bases that are in frame from base 1. The label giving this sample's time point can be read as: pre-sensitization, week 0. This specimen's treatment or condition label, interpreted: therapeutic diphenylcyclopropenone sensitization with weekly scalp DPC. At every patch-test visit, the blood draw took place before the patch test was put on. Patients were eligible if aged 18 to 70, diagnosed with alopecia and judged suitable for DPC therapy, and pregnant patients were excluded. Unfractionated whole blood was collected in Tempus Blood RNA tubes, and total RNA was extracted from that blood. There are many counts of this clonotype. Its antigen is not yet known. No much larger clone is present one base from it, and per-base qualities are unavailable.

This receptor chain uses TRBV11-2 and TRBJ1-3; TRBD1 might be the D gene, on 5 matching bases. The source is a woman aged 45-65 years with alopecia areata. Some clones in this sample may be carry-over from other donors' samples. This specimen consisted of whole blood, obtained in connection with sensitization to the hapten diphenylcyclopropenone (DPC). At the DNA level, the sequence is TGTGCCAGCACCCCCGACGGCTGGCAGGGCTCTGGAAACACCATATATTTT. This encodes CASTPDGWQGSGNTIYF.